The rows below give T cell receptor beta chains drawn from one sample of a study of blood T cell repertoires in COVID-19. The method was immunoSEQ multiplex PCR; TCRdb's version includes in-frame clones alone and lacks a portion of them. The table shows 45,000 or so clones, with about 85% occurring only once. Material for sequencing was peripheral blood. These TCRs come from a woman older than 75 with acute or convalescent COVID-19. CDR3s include the opening cysteine and the closing phenylalanine or tryptophan. The D gene is left open where the match is weak. The size of a clone is reported for some rows only, either as once, few or many, or as a class for expanded clones.

v_gene,abundance,d_gene,j_gene,CDR3aa,CDR3nt
TRBV19,-,TRBD2,TRBJ2-3,CASSTGGVAGTQYF,TGTGCCAGTAGTACGGGGGGGGTAGCTGGCACGCAGTATTTT
TRBV29-1,-,TRBD1,TRBJ2-7,CSSRQGIGEQYF,TGCAGCTCCCGACAGGGAATAGGCGAGCAGTACTTC
TRBV28,few,TRBD2,TRBJ2-1,CASRPGGPLSSYNEQFF,TGTGCCAGCAGGCCGGGAGGGCCGCTCAGCTCCTACAATGAGCAGTTCTTC
TRBV6-6,-,-,TRBJ2-1,CASSSGPGGRLFF,TGTGCCAGCAGTTCCGGACCTGGGGGCAGACTGTTCTTC
TRBV6-1,-,TRBD2,TRBJ2-3,CASSEGASGRYTQYF,TGTGCCAGCAGTGAAGGTGCTAGCGGGAGATATACGCAGTATTTT
TRBV6-2/TRBV6-3,-,-,TRBJ1-1,CASSFGGPTEAFF,TGTGCCAGCAGTTTCGGGGGGCCCACTGAAGCTTTCTTT
TRBV5-4,-,TRBD2,TRBJ2-3,CASSLAGLAGGTDTQYF,TGTGCCAGCAGCTTGGCGGGACTAGCGGGAGGCACAGATACGCAGTATTTT
TRBV10-2,-,TRBD2,TRBJ2-5,CASSEGTSGRALETQYF,TGCGCCAGCAGTGAGGGGACTAGCGGGAGGGCCTTGGAGACCCAGTACTTC
TRBV6-1,-,-,TRBJ2-1,CASSDPATGLPFF,TGTGCCAGCAGTGACCCGGCGACGGGGTTACCGTTCTTC
TRBV5-1,-,-,TRBJ1-1,CASSSGVWTEAFF,TGCGCCAGCAGTTCAGGGGTTTGGACTGAAGCTTTCTTT
TRBV19,-,-,TRBJ1-5,CASRVSHTSNQPQHF,TGTGCCAGTAGAGTCTCCCACACTAGCAATCAGCCCCAGCATTTT
TRBV10-2,-,-,TRBJ1-1,CASSESIRVAEAFF,TGCGCCAGCAGTGAGTCGATACGGGTGGCTGAAGCTTTCTTT
TRBV6-6,-,TRBD2,TRBJ2-5,CASSRRGTASGIQETQYF,TGTGCCAGCAGTCGGCGGGGGACGGCTAGCGGCATTCAAGAGACCCAGTACTTC
TRBV5-1,-,-,TRBJ2-2,CASSLALDSTGELFF,TGCGCCAGCAGCTTGGCTCTCGACTCCACCGGGGAGCTGTTTTTT
TRBV27,once,TRBD1,TRBJ1-5,CASSLQGGLSNQPQHF,TGTGCCAGCAGTTTACAGGGGGGATTAAGCAATCAGCCCCAGCATTTT
TRBV19,few,TRBD1,TRBJ1-1,CASPTTQGKIGNTEAFF,TGTGCCAGCCCGACTACACAGGGGAAGATAGGGAACACTGAAGCTTTCTTT
TRBV30,-,-,TRBJ2-2,CAWDLRGTGELFF,TGTGCCTGGGATCTTCGAGGCACCGGGGAGCTGTTTTTT
TRBV11-2,-,-,TRBJ2-2,CASSSQGNTGELFF,TGTGCCAGCAGCTCCCAGGGGAACACCGGGGAGCTGTTTTTT
TRBV10-2,-,TRBD2,TRBJ2-1,CASSESGTSGSREQFF,TGCGCCAGCAGTGAGTCTGGGACTAGCGGGAGTCGTGAGCAGTTCTTC
TRBV10-3,-,-,TRBJ2-7,CATHTRDSTYEQYF,TGTGCCACACACACCCGGGACTCAACTTACGAGCAGTACTTC
TRBV6-5,-,TRBD1,TRBJ1-1,CASISDRWKAEAFF,TGTGCCAGCATTTCGGACAGGTGGAAGGCTGAAGCTTTCTTT
TRBV3-1/TRBV3-2,few,-,TRBJ2-2,CASSLKGAGELFF,TGTGCCAGCAGCCTGAAAGGGGCCGGGGAGCTGTTTTTT
TRBV5-1,-,-,TRBJ1-4,CASTYRGNTNEKLFF,TGCGCCAGCACTTATAGAGGGAACACTAATGAAAAACTGTTTTTT
TRBV7-2,-,TRBD2,TRBJ2-5,CASSWAGREAETQYF,TGTGCCAGCAGCTGGGCCGGGCGGGAGGCGGAGACCCAGTACTTC
TRBV5-6,-,TRBD2,TRBJ2-3,CASSLLAERDSTDTQYF,TGTGCCAGCAGCCTCCTAGCGGAGCGGGACTCCACAGATACGCAGTATTTT
TRBV6-5,-,TRBD2,TRBJ2-1,CASSAIAGAGNEQFF,TGTGCCAGCAGCGCCATAGCGGGAGCAGGCAATGAGCAGTTCTTC
TRBV24-1,-,TRBD2,TRBJ2-1,CATSDTKTSGFWGSSYNEQFF,TGTGCCACCAGTGATACAAAGACTAGCGGGTTTTGGGGAAGCTCCTACAATGAGCAGTTCTTC
TRBV9,-,-,TRBJ2-7,CASSVTDSYEQYF,TGTGCCAGCAGCGTTACAGACTCCTACGAGCAGTACTTC
TRBV9,-,-,TRBJ2-5,CASRRRRSSEETQYF,TGTGCCAGCAGGAGAAGAAGGTCTAGCGAAGAGACCCAGTACTTC
TRBV5-3,-,TRBD1,TRBJ1-5,CARSFGAGGRNQPQHF,TGTGCCAGAAGCTTCGGGGCAGGGGGCCGCAATCAGCCCCAGCATTTT
TRBV27,-,TRBD1,TRBJ1-2,CASRTGQEVGYTF,TGTGCCAGCAGGACAGGGCAGGAAGTCGGCTACACCTTC
TRBV6-5,-,-,TRBJ1-2,CASGRAANYGYTF,TGTGCCAGCGGCAGGGCCGCTAACTATGGCTACACCTTC
TRBV29-1,-,TRBD1,TRBJ1-5,CSVAGGWSQPQHF,TGCAGCGTTGCAGGGGGCTGGTCTCAGCCCCAGCATTTT
TRBV3-1/TRBV3-2,once,TRBD1,TRBJ1-6,CASSQAGTGSPLHF,TGTGCCAGCAGCCAAGCGGGGACAGGGTCACCCCTCCACTTT
TRBV3-1/TRBV3-2,-,-,TRBJ2-1,CASSQDPAGYNEQFF,TGTGCCAGCAGCCAAGATCCAGCCGGGTACAATGAGCAGTTCTTC
TRBV11-2,few,-,TRBJ1-5,CASSLDPGQPQHF,TGTGCCAGCAGCTTAGACCCCGGTCAGCCCCAGCATTTT
TRBV6-1,few,-,TRBJ1-5,CASSEGGLTPWAQHF,TGTGCCAGCAGTGAAGGGGGGCTGACTCCCTGGGCCCAGCATTTT
TRBV5-5,-,-,TRBJ2-3,CASSFDGPDTQYF,TGTGCCAGCAGCTTCGATGGGCCAGATACGCAGTATTTT
TRBV11-2,-,-,TRBJ2-5,CASSTGTGKTQYF,TGTGCCAGCAGCACCGGGACTGGGAAGACCCAGTACTTC
TRBV19,-,TRBD1,TRBJ2-6,CASRDRAGANVLTF,TGTGCCAGCCGGGACAGGGCTGGGGCCAACGTCCTGACTTTC
TRBV10-1,-,TRBD2,TRBJ2-4,CASSKGLAGDENIQYF,TGCGCCAGCAGCAAGGGACTAGCGGGAGATGAAAACATTCAGTACTTC
TRBV28,-,-,TRBJ2-5,CASSLFGETQYF,TGTGCCAGCAGTTTATTCGGAGAGACCCAGTACTTC
TRBV7-2,-,-,TRBJ2-1,CASSSGVRSYNEQFF,TGTGCCAGCAGCTCCGGGGTTCGCTCCTACAATGAGCAGTTCTTC
TRBV12-3/TRBV12-4,-,-,TRBJ1-1,CASTGRITEAFF,TGTGCCAGCACGGGTCGCATCACTGAAGCTTTCTTT
TRBV7-9,-,-,TRBJ2-4,CAISYPPGQGNLAKNIQYF,TGTGCCATCTCGTACCCCCCCGGGCAGGGAAATTTGGCCAAAAACATTCAGTACTTC
TRBV6-1,-,TRBD1,TRBJ1-2,CASSGIRQGARYGYTF,TGTGCCAGCAGTGGCATACGACAGGGTGCGAGATATGGCTACACCTTC
TRBV28,-,-,TRBJ1-2,CASGTQGFFGGYTF,TGTGCCAGCGGAACACAGGGTTTTTTTGGTGGCTACACCTTC
TRBV10-1,-,TRBD1,TRBJ1-6,CASSETGGNSPLHF,TGCGCCAGCAGTGAAACAGGGGGCAATTCACCCCTCCACTTT
TRBV10-3,-,TRBD1,TRBJ1-2,CASAGQGVPNYGYTF,TGTGCCTCCGCGGGACAGGGGGTCCCTAACTATGGCTACACCTTC
TRBV19,-,TRBD1,TRBJ1-5,CASRRPGTDSNQPQHF,TGTGCCAGTCGCCGACCCGGGACAGATAGCAATCAGCCCCAGCATTTT
TRBV5-1,-,TRBD1,TRBJ2-7,CASSLGQTVTYEQYF,TGCGCCAGCAGTCTGGGACAGACAGTTACCTACGAGCAGTACTTC
TRBV3-1/TRBV3-2,-,-,TRBJ2-7,CASSQDLETRGEQYF,TGTGCCAGCAGCCAAGATCTGGAGACTAGAGGCGAGCAGTACTTC
TRBV28,once,TRBD2,TRBJ2-7,CASSFHAGEGYEQYF,TGTGCCAGCAGTTTTCATGCGGGAGAAGGATACGAGCAGTACTTC
TRBV3-1/TRBV3-2,-,-,TRBJ1-1,CASSQLQGTTEAFF,TGTGCCAGCAGCCAACTACAGGGTACCACTGAAGCTTTCTTT
TRBV28,-,-,TRBJ1-4,CASSSGTGVQKLFF,TGTGCCAGCAGTTCCGGGACGGGAGTACAAAAACTGTTTTTT